This T cell receptor (beta chain) was sequenced for a study of cytomegalovirus exposure and HLA in healthy donors. Germline V gene data show CDR1 as LNHDA and CDR2 as SQIVND (reference sequence). The CDR3 loop spans 16 amino acids. The V gene end was trimmed by 8 bases and the J gene end by 8 bases; junction bases not matched to a gene: 19. Both 60 Vbeta primers and 13 Jbeta primers went into the PCR. Libraries were prepared by immunoSEQ multiplex PCR; TCRdb keeps only in-frame clonotypes and omits some of them. The sample shows roughly 130,000 clones, 70% to 90% of them seen only once. The sequenced sample was PBMCs. The J gene is TRBJ1-1, the V gene TRBV19, with 8 bases aligning to TRBD1. The sequence was obtained from a boy aged 10-17 years in good health and CMV-seronegative. CDR3 region: CASLQMARQGAGEAFF. The CDR3 DNA sequence: TGTGCCAGTCTCCAAATGGCACGGCAGGGGGCTGGGGAAGCTTTCTTT.